The count of the clone carrying this TCR beta chain is one. This CDR3 contains 14 residues. V lost 5 bases and J lost 5, with 13 bases in between. The table came from immunoSEQ multiplex PCR; TCRdb's copy has only in-frame clones and leaves some out. The data hold 120,000 or so clones, with 72% observed a single time. This specimen belongs to a study of blood T cell repertoires in COVID-19. Turning to the study itself: COVID-19 samples, acute and convalescent, were from the United States, Italy and Spain.

This TCR was sampled from a woman aged 60-70 years with acute or convalescent COVID-19. The sequenced sample was peripheral blood. The gene calls are TRBV6-7 and TRBJ1-5; TRBD1 might be the D (6 bases). TRBV6-7 has ORF status, its function being uncertain. The CDR3 spells CASSTTGSDQPQHF. The CDR3 coding sequence is TGTGCCAGCAGTACCACAGGGTCGGATCAGCCCCAGCATTTT.